These 32 T cell receptor beta chains originate from one sample sequenced in a study of T cells in Graves' hyperthyroidism and ophthalmopathy. What was amplified from RNA transcripts were TCR beta CDR3 regions. An initial round of RT-PCR targeting the TCR CDR3 relied on the HTBI primer set. TCRdb reanalysed the multiplex PCR reads using MiXCR and keeps one entry per CDR3 protein. The sample holds some 300,000 distinct CDR3 sequences, 15% to 20% seen once. Sequences were obtained from blood. These receptor sequences come from a man aged 50 to 60 with Graves' ophthalmopathy.

This clonotype has at least ten counts. The chain combines TRBV11-1 with TRBJ2-1; 14 bases are shared with TRBD2. The CDR3 spans 14 residues. Germline V gene lookup returns CDR1 SGHAT and CDR2 FQDESV (reference sequence). J gave up 15 bases and V 5 bases, and 9 bases lay outside the gene matches. DNA for the CDR3: TGTGCCAGCAGCCTTGGCGGGACTAGCGGGAGTGTGTTCTTC. Its protein is CASSLGGTSGSVFF.

This clonotype has at least ten counts. This rearrangement joins TRBV28 to TRBJ2-3; D is perhaps TRBD2 (6 bases). Trimming removed 5 bases from V and 8 bases from J, with 20 bases in between. This CDR3 is built from 15 residues. Germline V CDR1 and CDR2: MDHEN, SYDVKM. The CDR3 DNA is TGTGCCAGCAGTCCGAACCGCGGGGCAAGGGTTACGCAGTATTTT. Amino acid sequence: CASSPNRGARVTQYF.

This clonotype was seen more than once but under ten times. The chain recombines TRBV7-9 with TRBJ1-1, with D unclear. The length of the CDR3 is 13 residues. Trimming removed 7 bases at V and 1 base at J, with 10 bases between. The germline V gene encodes CDR1 SEHNR and CDR2 FQNEAQ (reference sequence). CDR3 sequence reads: CASKLRENTEAFF. The DNA for the CDR3 is TGTGCCAGCAAACTGAGGGAGAACACTGAAGCTTTCTTT.

As regards this clonotype: A read error may explain this, as a much larger clone is one base away. V and J are TRBV27 and TRBJ2-1; TRBD1 might be the D (5 bases). The germline V gene has CDR1 MNHEY and CDR2 SMNVEV (reference sequence). This CDR3 has 15 residues. In DNA form, the CDR3 reads TGTGCCAGCAGCAAGGACACAAGGCATGTCAATGAGCGGTTCTTC. Its protein product is CASSKDTRHVNERFF.

In this sample, this clonotype turned up many times. The V call is TRBV2, the J call TRBJ2-7; the D gene is possibly TRBD1 (5 bases). The CDR3 is 14 amino acids. V was shortened by 9 bases and J by 3 bases, with 18 bases between the two germline ends. Germline V gene sequence: CDR1 SNHLY, CDR2 FYNNEI. CDR3 loop: CARQAQASGYEQYF. CDR3 in DNA: TGTGCCAGACAGGCCCAAGCGTCGGGCTACGAGCAGTACTTC.

This clonotype occurred many times. This chain uses TRBV2 with TRBJ1-1, with D possibly being TRBD1 (5 bases). CDR1 and CDR2 from the germline V gene are SNHLY and FYNNEI. Trimming cost V 6 bases and J 4 bases, with 15 bases left between them. The CDR3 has 14 residues. In nucleotides, the CDR3 is TGTGCCAGCAGAAAGGGGTCTCAGGGCACTGAAGCTTTCTTT. Protein: CASRKGSQGTEAFF. The full variable domain, completed using reference TRBV2 and TRBJ1-1, is EPEVTQTPSHQVTQMGQEVILRCVPISNHLYFYWYRQILGQKVEFLVSFYNNEISEKSEIFDDQFSVERPDGSNFTLKIRSTKLEDSAMYFCASRKGSQGTEAFFGQGTRLTVV.

This clonotype was detected many times. The V and J genes are TRBV2 and TRBJ2-1; 7 bases line up with TRBD2. The CDR3 runs 15 residues. CDR1 is SNHLY, CDR2 FYNNEI, per germline. The junction had 5 bases not matched to a gene; V was cut back by 2 bases and J by 4 bases. CDR3 sequence: CASSESGGSYNEQFF. The CDR3 DNA sequence: TGTGCCAGCAGTGAATCGGGGGGATCATACAATGAGCAGTTCTTC.

This clonotype occurred a few times. The chain is built from TRBV10-2 and TRBJ2-1, with 11 positions matching TRBD2. The CDR3 is 15 amino acids. V lost 3 bases, J lost 7 bases, and 5 bases stayed unmatched. Germline V gene data show CDR1 as WSHSY and CDR2 as SAAADI. The CDR3, as DNA: TGCGCCAGCAGTGAATGGGCTAGCGGGAGGAATGAGCAGTTCTTC. Translating gives CASSEWASGRNEQFF.

This clonotype was counted between two and nine times. V gene TRBV29-1 combines with J gene TRBJ2-2; perhaps TRBD2 as D (6 bases). The V end was cut by 4 bases, the J end by 0 bases, with 6 bases between. Germline CDR1 is SQVTM and CDR2 is ANQGSEA. The CDR3 consists of 13 residues. The CDR3 region is CSVAGANTGELFF. The CDR3 nucleotides are TGCAGCGTTGCGGGGGCGAACACCGGGGAGCTGTTTTTT.

In the case of this clonotype: A much larger clone lies a single base off, so this may be a read error. Written as DNA, the CDR3 is TGTGCCAGCAGACAACAGGGTGGCTACACCTTC. Residues: CASRQQGGYTF. The V call is TRBV6-1, the J call TRBJ1-2; TRBD1 is a possible D gene (6 bases). Germline CDR1 and CDR2: MNHNS and SASEGT. Trimming removed 6 bases at V and 7 bases at J, with 9 bases between. This CDR3 is 11 amino acids long.

This clonotype has just a few counts. The chain carries TRBV5-1 and TRBJ2-1, with D unclear. V lost 4 bases to trimming and J lost 9 bases, with 14 bases between them. Germline V gives CDR1 SGHRS, CDR2 YFSETQ. This CDR3 comprises 13 residues. This CDR3 reads CASSPNRNVEQFF. As DNA, the CDR3 is TGCGCCAGCAGCCCCAACAGAAATGTTGAGCAGTTCTTC.

This clonotype came up many times. The J gene is TRBJ2-7, the V gene TRBV11-2; D is undetermined. CDR3 length: 11 amino acids. Trimming pared 3 bases from V and 3 bases from J, leaving 3 bases between. The germline V gene has CDR1 SGHAT and CDR2 FQNNGV. The CDR3 nucleotides are TGTGCCAGCAGCTTCGACTACGAGCAGTACTTC. This gives the protein CASSFDYEQYF.

The CDR3 region has the DNA TGTGCCAGCAGCGACCTAGGGTCCGCGACAGGGGCGAAGGAGACCCAGTACTTC. Amino acid sequence: CASSDLGSATGAKETQYF. The chain has TRBV9 and TRBJ2-5, with TRBD1 matching over 8 bases. The CDR3 is made up of 18 amino acids. The junction had 18 bases not matched to a gene; V was cut back by 3 bases and J by 5 bases. Germline CDR1 SGDLS, CDR2 YYNGEE.

Notes on this clonotype: It may be a read error: a sequence one base away is much more abundant. The missing conserved phenylalanine or tryptophan at the end of this CDR3 makes a read error likely. V and J are TRBV3-1 and TRBJ1-6; D might be TRBD1 (6 bases). CDR1 is LGHDT, CDR2 YNNKEL, per germline (reference sequence). Trimming removed 3 bases at V and 6 bases at J, with 9 bases between. The CDR3 is made up of 14 amino acids. The CDR3 sequence is CASSQGHPNSPLHS. CDR3 sequence (DNA): TGTGCCAGCAGCCAGGGACACCCTAATTCACCCCTCCACTCT.

This clonotype has ten or more counts. The genes are TRBV11-2 and TRBJ2-1, with D perhaps matching TRBD2 (7 bases). The CDR3 has 17 residues. Trimming shortened V by 4 bases and J by 8 bases, and 24 bases separated the two germline ends. From germline, CDR1 is SGHAT and CDR2 FQNNGV. The CDR3 loop is CASSSPGASGLGDEQFF. The CDR3 DNA sequence: TGTGCCAGCAGCTCGCCGGGGGCTAGCGGATTAGGAGATGAGCAGTTCTTC.

Comments on this clonotype: This may stem from a read error, because a much larger clone lies one nucleotide away. This chain joins TRBV2 and TRBJ2-7; D tentatively fits TRBD1 or TRBD2 (5 bases each). Trimming removed 10 bases at V and 6 bases at J, with 19 bases between. Germline V CDR1 and CDR2: SNHLY, FYNNEI. CDR3 size: 13 residues. DNA for the CDR3: TGTGCCACCTACCGGGACGGGGCAGGCGAGCAGTACTTC. Translated: CATYRDGAGEQYF.

There are many counts of this clonotype. The CDR3, as DNA: TGTGCCAGCAGCCCAGGGGGCTCGGCTGAAGCTTTCTTT. It specifies CASSPGGSAEAFF. The chain employs TRBV7-3 and TRBJ1-1; TRBD1 matches at 8 bases. CDR3 length: 13 residues. Trimming removed 5 bases from V and 6 bases from J; junction bases left unmatched: 5. Germline lookup yields CDR1 SGHTA and CDR2 FQGTGA.

The CDR3 loop is CASSLQVRETQYF. CDR3 sequence (DNA): TGTGCCAGCAGTTTGCAGGTTCGGGAGACCCAGTACTTC. V usage is TRBV28 and J usage is TRBJ2-5; D is ambiguous. CDR3 length equals 13 residues. The V end was cut by 3 bases, the J end by 5 bases, with 10 bases between. Germline V lookup: CDR1 MDHEN, CDR2 SYDVKM.

This clonotype was counted ten times or more. The chain carries TRBV20-1 and TRBJ2-3, with 7 bases aligning to TRBD2. The CDR3 runs to 13 residues. V shed 5 bases and J 4 bases; nucleotides not matched to a gene: 6. Germline CDR1 reads DFQATT; CDR2 reads SNEGSKA (reference sequence). CDR3 coding DNA: TGCAGTGCTGGAGGACTAGGCCCAGATACGCAGTATTTT. Residues: CSAGGLGPDTQYF.

The V and J genes are TRBV19 and TRBJ2-7; 7 bases agree with TRBD2. With V trimmed by 5 bases and J by 1 base, 8 bases remained unmatched. The CDR3 consists of 15 residues. Looked up from germline, CDR1 is LNHDA and CDR2 is SQIVND (reference sequence). CDR3 coding DNA: TGTGCCAGTAGTGCCGGGGGACTACCGTCCTACGAGCAGTACTTC. The encoded protein is CASSAGGLPSYEQYF.

This clonotype was found once. The chain joins TRBV18 to TRBJ2-7; 7 nucleotides align to TRBD2. This CDR3 contains 15 residues. Germline V CDR1 and CDR2: KGHSH, LQKENI. The trim removed 5 bases at V and 7 bases at J, leaving 14 bases unmatched. CDR3: CASSSGEGRSKEQYF. The CDR3 DNA sequence: TGTGCCAGCTCATCGGGGGAGGGGAGATCGAAAGAGCAGTACTTC.

V is TRBV6-1 and J is TRBJ2-5; a possible D gene is TRBD2 (5 bases). CDR1 is MNHNS and CDR2 is SASEGT in the germline V gene. Trimming cost V 3 bases and J 7 bases, with 12 bases left between them. The CDR3 loop spans 13 amino acids. This chain's CDR3 is CASSDGISGTQYF. DNA of the CDR3: TGTGCCAGCAGTGATGGGATCAGCGGGACCCAGTACTTC.

V usage is TRBV7-9 and J usage is TRBJ2-3; D is perhaps TRBD2 (5 bases). Germline CDR1 SEHNR, CDR2 FQNEAQ (reference sequence). CDR3 length: 15 amino acids. The V end lost 2 bases, the J end lost 0 bases, and 9 bases lay between the germline ends. For the CDR3, the DNA is TGTGCCAGCAGCTTAATAGCGTCTAGCACAGATACGCAGTATTTT. This sequence encodes CASSLIASSTDTQYF.

This clonotype was picked up many times. Germline is not matched at one junction end, which may reflect a read error. The chain recombines TRBV5-1 with TRBJ2-7, with 9 bases fitting TRBD1. Germline V gene lookup returns CDR1 SGHRS and CDR2 YFSETQ. CDR3 size: 14 residues. The CDR3 reads CASSLGQGSYEQYF. The CDR3 DNA reads as TGTGCCAGCAGCCTGGGACAGGGCTCCTACGAGCAGTACTTC.

A remark on this clonotype: This may arise from a read error, as a much more abundant clone is one base away. The chain has TRBV18 and TRBJ1-1; possibly TRBD1 for D (6 bases). V dropped 4 bases and J dropped 0 bases, with 12 bases sitting between them. CDR3 length: 15 residues. The germline CDR1 and CDR2 sequences are KGHSH and LQKENI. The CDR3 region has the DNA TGTGCCAGCTCACTACAGACAGGTATGAACACTGAAGCTTTCTTT. Its protein product is CASSLQTGMNTEAFF.

The CDR3 DNA follows: TGTGCCAGCCAAGACAGGGGAAGGAACTATGGCTACACCTTC. It encodes CASQDRGRNYGYTF. This chain links TRBV19 with TRBJ1-2; 8 bases align to TRBD1. The V segment lost 9 bases and the J segment 2 bases; nucleotides outside the gene matches: 8. Germline-derived CDR1 and CDR2 are LNHDA and SQIVND (reference sequence). The CDR3 has 14 residues. Using reference TRBV19 and TRBJ1-2 for the parts outside the CDR3, the full variable domain is DGGITQSPKYLFRKEGQNVTLSCEQNLNHDAMYWYRQDPGQGLRLIYYSQIVNDFQKGDIAEGYSVSREKKESFPLTVTSAQKNPTAFYLCASQDRGRNYGYTFGSGTRLTVV.

The chain employs TRBV19 and TRBJ2-6; D gene ambiguous. V was pared by 2 bases and J by 1 base, with 6 bases between. This CDR3 comprises 15 residues. CDR1 is LNHDA and CDR2 is SQIVND in the germline V gene (reference sequence). The CDR3 DNA follows: TGTGCCAGTAGTATACAGGCTTCTGGGGCCAACGTCCTGACTTTC. It encodes CASSIQASGANVLTF.

This clonotype was recorded a few times. The V gene is TRBV5-1, the J gene TRBJ1-1, with D possibly being TRBD1 (5 bases). This CDR3 is 15 amino acids long. CDR1 and CDR2 (germline): SGHRS, YFSETQ. The V gene lost 0 bases and the J gene lost 1 base, with 10 bases spanning the gap. In nucleotides, the CDR3 is TGCGCCAGCAGCTTGGCCGCAGGGACGAACACTGAAGCTTTCTTT. Amino acid sequence: CASSLAAGTNTEAFF.

This chain links TRBV20-1 with TRBJ2-5, with 7 bases identical to TRBD1. The ends lost 0 bases at V and 1 base at J; junction bases unmatched: 8. The length of the CDR3 is 16 residues. The V gene's germline CDR1 is DFQATT and CDR2 SNEGSKA (reference sequence). The CDR3 region is CSARDDEGAGQETQYF. CDR3 in DNA: TGCAGTGCTAGAGATGATGAGGGGGCAGGCCAAGAGACCCAGTACTTC.

This clonotype came up many times. This chain joins TRBV11-3 and TRBJ2-3, with a tentative D call TRBD2 (6 bases). This CDR3 is built from 12 residues. From germline, CDR1 is SGHNT and CDR2 YENEEA. Trimming removed 5 bases at V and 6 bases at J, with 9 bases between. As DNA, the CDR3 is TGTGCCAGCAGCCCCAGCGGGGATACGCAGTATTTT. It specifies CASSPSGDTQYF.

This chain uses TRBV10-3 with TRBJ1-1; D not certain. This CDR3 is 14 amino acids long. Trimming removed 0 bases from V and 4 bases from J, with 9 bases in between. The V gene's germline CDR1 is ENHRY and CDR2 SYGVKD. The CDR3 DNA is TGTGCCATCAGTGAGTCGAGGGAGACCACTGAAGCTTTCTTT. The encoded protein is CAISESRETTEAFF.

The table lists this clonotype with a count of one. A read error may explain this, as a much larger clone is one base away. The chain couples TRBV30 to TRBJ2-3, with D maybe TRBD1 (7 bases). From germline, CDR1 is GTSNPN and CDR2 SVGIG (reference sequence). The CDR3 is made up of 17 amino acids. The CDR3 DNA sequence: TGTGCCCGGAGGGACAGTAATCCATCACCGACGCGAGATACGCAGTATTTT. Amino acids: CARRDSNPSPTRDTQYF.